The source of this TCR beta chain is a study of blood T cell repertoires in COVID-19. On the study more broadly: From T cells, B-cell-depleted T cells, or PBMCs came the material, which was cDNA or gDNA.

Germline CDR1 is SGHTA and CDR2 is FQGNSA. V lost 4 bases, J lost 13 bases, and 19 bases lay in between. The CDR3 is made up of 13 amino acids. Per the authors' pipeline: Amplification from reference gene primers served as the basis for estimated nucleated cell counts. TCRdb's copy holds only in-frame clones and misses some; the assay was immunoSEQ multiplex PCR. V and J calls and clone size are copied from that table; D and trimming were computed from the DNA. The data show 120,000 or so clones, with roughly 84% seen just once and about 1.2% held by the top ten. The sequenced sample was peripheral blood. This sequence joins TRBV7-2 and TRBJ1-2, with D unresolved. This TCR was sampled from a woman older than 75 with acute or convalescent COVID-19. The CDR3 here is CASSSRETGVITF. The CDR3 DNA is TGTGCCAGCAGCTCCCGGGAGACCGGGGTGATCACCTTC.